These 26 T cell receptor beta chains came from one sample sequenced in a study of blood T cells in healthy people across ages. Combining a sample-barcoded 5' primer with a J-beta primer mix, a second PCR ran for about 7 to 11 cycles. From the 5' RACE reads, TCRdb called clonotypes with MiXCR, one entry per CDR3 protein. The sample contains over 600,000 distinct CDR3 sequences, approximately 53% of which appear only once. Specimen: blood. The source of these receptors is a middle-aged man in good health.

A few counts support this clonotype. The chain couples TRBV7-2 to TRBJ2-5, with 8 bases lining up with TRBD1. After removal of 4 bases from V and 1 base from J, the junction contained 20 bases not matched to a gene. Germline V gene sequence: CDR1 SGHTA, CDR2 FQGNSA. CDR3 length equals 20 residues. The DNA of the CDR3 is TGTGCCAGCAGCTCACCTTGGCCCTGGACAGGGTCGACCACCCAAGAGACCCAGTACTTC. It specifies CASSSPWPWTGSTTQETQYF.

A few counts support this clonotype. The chain carries TRBV9 and TRBJ2-1; D gene uncertain. Germline loops: CDR1 SGDLS, CDR2 YYNGEE. The CDR3 runs 12 residues. Trimming took off 4 bases at V and 4 bases at J, with 6 bases between the two ends. CDR3 coding DNA: TGTGCCAGCAGCCCTTTTTACAATGAGCAGTTCTTC. Encoded protein: CASSPFYNEQFF.

V and J are TRBV5-1 and TRBJ2-5, with D possibly being TRBD1 (6 bases). CDR3 length: 15 amino acids. V was shortened by 1 base and J by 4 bases, with 14 bases between the two germline ends. From germline, CDR1 is SGHRS and CDR2 YFSETQ. CDR3 nucleotide sequence: TGCGCCAGCAGCTTGCAAACAGGGACGGGAGAGACCCAGTACTTC. Translation gives CASSLQTGTGETQYF.

A few counts support this clonotype. This chain uses TRBV4-3 with TRBJ2-5; no clear D gene. The CDR3 runs to 13 residues. V was cut by 0 bases and J by 3 bases, with 5 bases left in between. CDR1 is LGHNA and CDR2 is YSLEER in the germline V gene. CDR3 sequence (DNA): TGCGCCAGCAGCCAAGAGGTTAAAGAGACCCAGTACTTC. This sequence encodes CASSQEVKETQYF.

The chain has TRBV5-6 and TRBJ2-3; D might be TRBD2 (6 bases). V was cut by 5 bases and J by 8 bases, with 27 bases left in between. This CDR3 has 17 residues. The germline CDR1 and CDR2 sequences are SGHDT and YYEEEE. The CDR3 bases are TGTGCCAGCAGTACCCTGGGTATGATACCAAGGAGGGGTACGCAGTATTTT. Translated: CASSTLGMIPRRGTQYF.

This clonotype appeared a single time. The J gene is TRBJ2-1, the V gene TRBV5-1; no definite D call. The J call may be incorrect, as the DNA end agrees better with TRBJ2-7. The CDR3 is 13 amino acids. Germline V CDR1 and CDR2: SGHRS, YFSETQ. CDR3 sequence: CASRSYSYNEQYF. DNA of the CDR3: TGCGCCAGCAGGAGTTACTCCTACAATGAGCAGTACTTC.

This clonotype was observed a few times. The rearrangement joins TRBV9 to TRBJ2-1, with D perhaps TRBD1 (5 bases). With 5 bases removed from V and 4 bases from J, the gap between germline ends came to 16 bases. CDR1 and CDR2 from the germline V gene are SGDLS and YYNGEE. CDR3 length: 15 amino acids. CDR3 sequence: CASSEVGADYNEQFF. The CDR3 nucleotides are TGTGCCAGCAGTGAAGTAGGGGCCGATTACAATGAGCAGTTCTTC.

The rearrangement links TRBV20-1 to TRBJ1-2; D remains ambiguous. CDR1 and CDR2 from the germline V gene are DFQATT and SNEGSKA (reference sequence). This CDR3 comprises 16 residues. Trimming shortened V by 6 bases and J by 3 bases, and 23 bases separated the two germline ends. The CDR3 coding sequence is TGCAGTGCAGAAGCAAGCCACGGGGAAGGCTACTATGGCTACACCTTC. Translation gives CSAEASHGEGYYGYTF.

The V gene is TRBV4-3, the J gene TRBJ2-1, with TRBD2 matching 8 bases. The V gene end was trimmed by 6 bases and the J gene end by 7 bases; junction bases not matched to a gene: 8. Per the germline V gene, CDR1 is LGHNA and CDR2 is YSLEER. CDR3 length: 14 residues. The CDR3, as DNA: TGCGCCAGCAGTCGAGAACTAGCGGATAATGAGCAGTTCTTC. It yields the protein CASSRELADNEQFF.

V and J are TRBV7-2 and TRBJ1-2; D gene uncertain. Per germline, CDR1 SGHTA and CDR2 FQGNSA. The CDR3 covers 16 residues. Trimming took 0 bases from V and 4 from J, leaving 15 bases between them. CDR3 loop: CASSLAFQARRYGYTF. Here the CDR3 DNA reads TGTGCCAGCAGCTTAGCATTTCAGGCACGACGCTATGGCTACACCTTC.

The genes are TRBV6-5 and TRBJ2-3; D possibly corresponds to TRBD1 (6 bases). Germline V gives CDR1 MNHEY, CDR2 SVGAGI. There are 14 residues in the CDR3. V was cut by 4 bases and J by 5 bases, with 13 bases left in between. CDR3 sequence: CASSSPGQKDTQYF. As DNA, the CDR3 is TGTGCCAGCAGTTCCCCGGGACAAAAAGATACGCAGTATTTT.

V gene TRBV7-9 combines with J gene TRBJ1-6; possible D gene TRBD1, 6 bases. The length of the CDR3 is 12 residues. Germline CDR1 is SEHNR and CDR2 is FQNEAQ (reference sequence). The CDR3 reads CAGGQRNSPLHF. CDR3 bases: TGTGCGGGGGGGCAGCGTAATTCACCCCTCCACTTT.

V and J are TRBV9 and TRBJ2-1; 8 bases are shared with TRBD1. V trimming: 1 base; J trimming: 7 bases; junction bases outside the gene matches: 10. The CDR3 consists of 16 residues. Germline CDR1 and CDR2: SGDLS and YYNGEE. DNA for the CDR3: TGTGCCAGCAGCGTAAGGTCCCAGGGGGCTCAAAATGAGCAGTTCTTC. Its protein product is CASSVRSQGAQNEQFF.

This clonotype has only a few counts. V is TRBV24-1 and J is TRBJ2-1; D is possibly TRBD1 (7 bases). The CDR3 runs 15 residues. Germline lookup yields CDR1 KGHDR and CDR2 SFDVKD. The ends were cut back, 5 bases at V and 3 bases at J, with 13 bases in the middle. DNA for the CDR3: TGTGCCACCAGTGTACGCGGGACAGTCTACAATGAGCAGTTCTTC. Translation: CATSVRGTVYNEQFF.

The rearrangement joins TRBV7-9 to TRBJ2-6; D gene uncertain. The CDR3 sequence is 11 residues long. Trimming pared 4 bases from V and 11 bases from J, leaving 6 bases between. Germline V CDR1 and CDR2: SEHNR, FQNEAQ (reference sequence). The DNA of the CDR3 is TGTGCCAGCAGCTCTTACGACGTCCTGACTTTC. Translating it yields CASSSYDVLTF. Using reference TRBV7-9 and TRBJ2-6 for the parts outside the CDR3, the full variable domain is DTGVSQNPRHKITKRGQNVTFRCDPISEHNRLYWYRQTLGQGPEFLTYFQNEAQLEKSRLLSDRFSAERPKGSFSTLEIQRTEQGDSAMYLCASSSYDVLTFGAGSRLTVL.

The chain carries TRBV20-1 and TRBJ2-3, with TRBD2 matching 9 bases. This CDR3 contains 15 residues. The J segment lost 3 bases and the V segment lost 5 bases, leaving 9 bases of the junction unmatched. Per the germline V gene, CDR1 is DFQATT and CDR2 is SNEGSKA (reference sequence). The chain's CDR3 is CSAPNSGSWTDTQYF. CDR3 nucleotide sequence: TGCAGTGCTCCCAATAGCGGGAGTTGGACAGATACGCAGTATTTT.

By share, this clonotype ranks as large. A much larger clonotype is one base distant, so this may be a read error. V and J are TRBV7-3 and TRBJ2-5, with D unresolved. The CDR3 has 12 residues. Germline V gene data show CDR1 as SGHTA and CDR2 as FQGTGA. Trimming stripped 5 bases from V and 11 bases from J, with 15 bases between. CDR3 in DNA: TGTGCCAGCAGCATAAGCCTCAATGAGCAGTACTTC. This translates into CASSISLNEQYF.

This clonotype was counted only a few times. J is TRBJ2-7 and V is TRBV5-1; unclear D gene. The CDR3 is 14 amino acids. Germline CDR1 and CDR2: SGHRS and YFSETQ. The V end lost 4 bases, the J end lost 5 bases, and 16 bases lay between the germline ends. The CDR3 DNA reads TGCGCCAGCAGCCCGGCGCCAAACCAGAACGAGCAGTACTTC. Encoded protein: CASSPAPNQNEQYF.

This CDR3 reads CASGFLAGFYNEQFF. CDR3 nucleotide sequence: TGTGCTAGTGGTTTCCTAGCGGGGTTCTACAATGAGCAGTTCTTC. The rearrangement joins TRBV12-5 to TRBJ2-1; 9 bases match TRBD2. The CDR3 spans 15 residues. In germline, CDR1 is LGHNT, CDR2 FRNRAP. V was pared by 3 bases and J by 3 bases, with 3 bases of the junction left unmatched.

The chain couples TRBV6-2 or TRBV6-3 to TRBJ1-2; maybe TRBD1 (6 bases). CDR3 length equals 15 residues. Germline CDR1 and CDR2: MNHEY and SVGEGT. Deletions cut 2 bases from V and 2 bases from J, with 12 bases between. CDR3 bases: TGTGCCAGCAGTTACGGGTACGACAGGAACTATGGCTACACCTTC. It yields the protein CASSYGYDRNYGYTF.

This chain links TRBV11-3 with TRBJ2-1, with D possibly matching TRBD1 (6 bases). CDR1 is SGHNT and CDR2 is YENEEA in the germline V gene. CDR3 size: 14 residues. The V end was cut by 5 bases, the J end by 13 bases, with 21 bases between. The DNA of the CDR3 is TGTGCCAGCAGCGTAGGGACACCAGTAGGACCACAGTTCTTC. Translated: CASSVGTPVGPQFF.

The chain joins TRBV28 to TRBJ2-7; 10 nucleotides agree with TRBD2. The CDR3 loop spans 14 amino acids. CDR1 is MDHEN and CDR2 is SYDVKM in the germline V gene. The CDR3, as DNA: TGTACCGGCAGTATAGCGGGGGGCGGCTACGAGCAGTACTTC. Translating it yields CTGSIAGGGYEQYF.

CDR3 bases: TGCAGTGCTAGAGATGGTAATAGCCTGGAAACCCAGTACTTC. Protein: CSARDGNSLETQYF. The chain joins TRBV20-1 to TRBJ2-7; D is undetermined. This CDR3 comprises 14 residues. CDR1 and CDR2 from the germline V gene are DFQATT and SNEGSKA (reference sequence). The ends were cut back, 0 bases at V and 10 bases at J, with 19 bases in the middle.

The gene calls are TRBV29-1 and TRBJ1-4; D ambiguous. The germline CDR1 and CDR2 sequences are SQVTM and ANQGSEA. The V gene lost 7 bases and the J gene lost 8 bases, with 14 bases spanning the gap. The CDR3 is 12 amino acids. The CDR3 sequence: CSARSAKEKLFF. CDR3 coding DNA: TGCAGCGCCAGGTCTGCGAAGGAAAAACTGTTTTTT.

In its sample, this clonotype was seen a few times. This chain joins TRBV20-1 and TRBJ2-1, with 10 bases aligning to TRBD2. CDR3 size: 19 residues. Germline V gene sequence: CDR1 DFQATT, CDR2 SNEGSKA (reference sequence). The V and J ends lost 0 bases and 0 bases, in that order; junction bases with no gene match: 11. The CDR3 region is CSARDSQRGGPLSYNEQFF. The CDR3 bases are TGCAGTGCTAGAGATTCTCAGCGGGGGGGACCGCTCTCCTACAATGAGCAGTTCTTC.

This rearrangement joins TRBV5-1 to TRBJ2-5; TRBD2 aligns across 9 bases. J was trimmed by 4 bases and V by 0 bases; bases with no gene match: 7. CDR3 length equals 16 residues. Germline CDR1 SGHRS, CDR2 YFSETQ. CDR3 bases: TGCGCCAGCAGCTTGGTTCCTAGCGGGACCCTAGAGACCCAGTACTTC. Encoded protein: CASSLVPSGTLETQYF.